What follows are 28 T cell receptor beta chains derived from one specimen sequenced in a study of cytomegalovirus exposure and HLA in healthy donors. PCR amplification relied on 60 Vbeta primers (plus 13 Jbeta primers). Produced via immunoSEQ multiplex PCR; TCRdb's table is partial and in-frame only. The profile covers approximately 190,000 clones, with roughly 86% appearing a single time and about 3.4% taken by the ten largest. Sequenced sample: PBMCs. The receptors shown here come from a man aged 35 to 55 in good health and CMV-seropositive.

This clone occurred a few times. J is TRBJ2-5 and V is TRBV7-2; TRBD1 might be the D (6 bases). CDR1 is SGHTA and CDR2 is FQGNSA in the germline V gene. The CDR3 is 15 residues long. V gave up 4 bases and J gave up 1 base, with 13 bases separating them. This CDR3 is CASSSTTGTQETQYF. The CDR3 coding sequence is TGTGCCAGCAGCTCTACTACAGGGACCCAAGAGACCCAGTACTTC.

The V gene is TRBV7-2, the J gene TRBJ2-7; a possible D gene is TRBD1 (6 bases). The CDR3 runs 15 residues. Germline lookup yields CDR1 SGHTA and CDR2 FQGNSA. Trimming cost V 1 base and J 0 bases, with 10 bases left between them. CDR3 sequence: CASSLGQATSYEQYF. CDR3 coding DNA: TGTGCCAGCAGCTTAGGACAGGCAACCTCCTACGAGCAGTACTTC.

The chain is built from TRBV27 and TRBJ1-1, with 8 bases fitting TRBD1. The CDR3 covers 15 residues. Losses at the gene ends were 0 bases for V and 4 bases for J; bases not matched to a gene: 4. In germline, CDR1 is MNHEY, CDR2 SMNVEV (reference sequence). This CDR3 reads CASSLSQGAVTEAFF. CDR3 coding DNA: TGTGCCAGCAGTTTATCGCAGGGGGCGGTCACTGAAGCTTTCTTT.

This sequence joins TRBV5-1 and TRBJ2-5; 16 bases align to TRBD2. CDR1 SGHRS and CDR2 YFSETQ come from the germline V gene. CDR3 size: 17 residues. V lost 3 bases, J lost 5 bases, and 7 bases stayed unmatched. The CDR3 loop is CASSWGTSGGAQETQYF. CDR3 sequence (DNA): TGCGCCAGCAGCTGGGGGACTAGCGGGGGGGCCCAGGAGACCCAGTACTTC.

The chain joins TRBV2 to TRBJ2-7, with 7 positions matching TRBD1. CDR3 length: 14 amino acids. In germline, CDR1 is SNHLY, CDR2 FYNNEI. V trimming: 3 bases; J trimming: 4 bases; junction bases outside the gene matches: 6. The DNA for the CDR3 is TGTGCCAGCAGTGATGGCGCAGGGGGTTACGAGCAGTACTTC. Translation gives CASSDGAGGYEQYF.

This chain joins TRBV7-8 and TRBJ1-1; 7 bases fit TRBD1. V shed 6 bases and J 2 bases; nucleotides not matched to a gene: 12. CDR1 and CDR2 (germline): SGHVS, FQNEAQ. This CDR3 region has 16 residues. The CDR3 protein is CASRPPGTVINTEAFF. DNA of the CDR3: TGTGCCAGCAGACCCCCGGGGACAGTGATAAACACTGAAGCTTTCTTT.

The CDR3, as DNA: TGTGCCATCAGTCAAACCGGGACTAGCGGGAGTTATACGCAGTATTTT. Encoded protein: CAISQTGTSGSYTQYF. J is TRBJ2-3 and V is TRBV10-3, with 14 bases that match TRBD2. The junction had 8 bases not matched to a gene; V was cut back by 5 bases and J by 7 bases. The germline V gene encodes CDR1 ENHRY and CDR2 SYGVKD. CDR3 size: 16 residues.

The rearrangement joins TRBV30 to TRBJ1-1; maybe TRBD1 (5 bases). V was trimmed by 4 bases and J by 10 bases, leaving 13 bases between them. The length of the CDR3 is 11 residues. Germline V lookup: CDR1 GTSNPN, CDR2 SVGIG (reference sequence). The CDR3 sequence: CAWKVGLGAFF. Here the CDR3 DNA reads TGTGCCTGGAAGGTGGGGCTTGGAGCTTTCTTT. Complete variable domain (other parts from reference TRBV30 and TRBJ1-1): SQTIHQWPATLVQPVGSPLSLECTVEGTSNPNLYWYRQAAGRGLQLLFYSVGIGQISSEVPQNLSASRPQDRQFILSSKKLLLSDSGFYLCAWKVGLGAFFGQGTRLTVV.

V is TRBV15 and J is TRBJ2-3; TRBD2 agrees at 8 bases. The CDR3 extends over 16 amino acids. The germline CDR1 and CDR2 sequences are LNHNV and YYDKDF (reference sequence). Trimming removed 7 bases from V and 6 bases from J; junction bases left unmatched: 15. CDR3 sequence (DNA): TGTGCCACCACCCGAGGGCGGGAGGCCCCCCTCGATACGCAGTATTTT. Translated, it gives CATTRGREAPLDTQYF.

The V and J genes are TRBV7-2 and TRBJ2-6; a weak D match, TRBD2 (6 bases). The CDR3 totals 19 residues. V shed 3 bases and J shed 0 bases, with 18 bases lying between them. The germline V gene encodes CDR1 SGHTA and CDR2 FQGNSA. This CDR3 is CASSLEGLKKSSGANVLTF. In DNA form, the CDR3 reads TGTGCCAGCAGCTTGGAGGGACTTAAAAAGAGCTCTGGGGCCAACGTCCTGACTTTC.

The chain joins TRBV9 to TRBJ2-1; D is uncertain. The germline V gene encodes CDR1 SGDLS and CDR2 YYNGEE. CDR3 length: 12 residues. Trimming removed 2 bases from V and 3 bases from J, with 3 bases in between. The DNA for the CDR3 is TGTGCCAGCAGCGTCAACTACAATGAGCAGTTCTTC. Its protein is CASSVNYNEQFF. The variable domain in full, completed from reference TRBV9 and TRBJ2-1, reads DSGVTQTPKHLITATGQRVTLRCSPRSGDLSVYWYQQSLDQGLQFLIQYYNGEERAKGNILERFSAQQFPDLHSELNLSSLELGDSALYFCASSVNYNEQFFGPGTRLTVL.

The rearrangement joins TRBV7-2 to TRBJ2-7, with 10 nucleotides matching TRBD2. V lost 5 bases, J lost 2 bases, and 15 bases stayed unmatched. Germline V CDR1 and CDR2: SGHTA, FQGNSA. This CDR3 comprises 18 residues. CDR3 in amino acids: CASSPWGASGSVTYEQYF. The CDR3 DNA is TGTGCCAGCAGCCCCTGGGGGGCTAGCGGGAGTGTAACCTACGAGCAGTACTTC.

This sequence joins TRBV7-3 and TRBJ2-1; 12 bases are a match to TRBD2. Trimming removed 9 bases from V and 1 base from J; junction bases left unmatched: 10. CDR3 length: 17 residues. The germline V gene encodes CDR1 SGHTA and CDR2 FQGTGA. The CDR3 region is CASQPTSGRSSYNEQFF. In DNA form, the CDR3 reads TGTGCCAGTCAGCCCACTAGCGGGAGGTCGTCCTACAATGAGCAGTTCTTC.

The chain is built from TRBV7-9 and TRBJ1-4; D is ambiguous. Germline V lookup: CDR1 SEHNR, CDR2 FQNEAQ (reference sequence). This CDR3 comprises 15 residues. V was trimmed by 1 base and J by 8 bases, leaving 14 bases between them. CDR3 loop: CASSLGGESWEKLFF. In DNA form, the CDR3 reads TGTGCCAGCAGCTTAGGAGGCGAGAGTTGGGAAAAACTGTTTTTT. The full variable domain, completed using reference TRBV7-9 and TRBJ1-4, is DTGVSQNPRHKITKRGQNVTFRCDPISEHNRLYWYRQTLGQGPEFLTYFQNEAQLEKSRLLSDRFSAERPKGSFSTLEIQRTEQGDSAMYLCASSLGGESWEKLFFGSGTQLSVL.

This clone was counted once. The CDR3 loop reads CAISASLAGGRDEQFF. CDR3 sequence (DNA): TGTGCCATCAGTGCCAGTTTAGCGGGGGGCCGGGATGAGCAGTTCTTC. This rearrangement joins TRBV10-3 to TRBJ2-1; TRBD2 matches at 10 bases. Germline V gene lookup returns CDR1 ENHRY and CDR2 SYGVKD. The CDR3 sequence is 16 residues long. With 4 bases clipped from V and 8 bases from J, the junction kept 11 bases outside the gene matches.

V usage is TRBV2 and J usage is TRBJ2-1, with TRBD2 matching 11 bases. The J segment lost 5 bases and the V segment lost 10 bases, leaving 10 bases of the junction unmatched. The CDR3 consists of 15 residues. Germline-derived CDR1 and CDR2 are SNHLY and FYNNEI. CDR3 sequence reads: CATLGLADLDNEQFF. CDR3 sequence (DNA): TGTGCCACCTTGGGACTAGCGGACCTAGACAATGAGCAGTTCTTC.

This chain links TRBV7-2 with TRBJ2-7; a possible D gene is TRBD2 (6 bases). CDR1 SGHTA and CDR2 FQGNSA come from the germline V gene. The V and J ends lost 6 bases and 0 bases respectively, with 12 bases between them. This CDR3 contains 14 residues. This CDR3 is CASRVRGSSYEQYF. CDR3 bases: TGTGCCAGCAGGGTACGGGGGAGCTCCTACGAGCAGTACTTC.

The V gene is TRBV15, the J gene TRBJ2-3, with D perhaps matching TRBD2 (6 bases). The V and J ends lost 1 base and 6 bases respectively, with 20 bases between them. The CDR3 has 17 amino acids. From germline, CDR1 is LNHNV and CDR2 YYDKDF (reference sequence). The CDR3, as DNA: TGTGCCACCAGCAGAGTCGCTAGCGACCCCCCCTCCGATACGCAGTATTTT. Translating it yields CATSRVASDPPSDTQYF.

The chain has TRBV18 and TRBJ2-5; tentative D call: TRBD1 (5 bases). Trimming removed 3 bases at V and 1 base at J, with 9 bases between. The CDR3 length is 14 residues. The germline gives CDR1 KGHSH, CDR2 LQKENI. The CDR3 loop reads CASSPGAVQETQYF. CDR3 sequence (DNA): TGTGCCAGCTCACCTGGGGCAGTCCAAGAGACCCAGTACTTC.

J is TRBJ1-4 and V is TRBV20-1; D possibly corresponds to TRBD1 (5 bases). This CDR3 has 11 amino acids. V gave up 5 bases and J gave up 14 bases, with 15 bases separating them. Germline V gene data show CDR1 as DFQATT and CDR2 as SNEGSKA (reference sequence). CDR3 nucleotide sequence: TGCAGTGCTCATTACGGGACTTCTCTGTTTTTT. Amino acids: CSAHYGTSLFF.

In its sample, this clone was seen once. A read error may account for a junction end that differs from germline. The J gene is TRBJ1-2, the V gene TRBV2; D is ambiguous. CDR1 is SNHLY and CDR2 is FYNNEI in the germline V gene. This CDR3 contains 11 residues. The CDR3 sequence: CVSSEGDGYTF. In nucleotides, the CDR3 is TGTGTCAGCAGTGAGGGAGATGGCTACACCTTC. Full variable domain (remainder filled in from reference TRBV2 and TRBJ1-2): EPEVTQTPSHQVTQMGQEVILRCVPISNHLYFYWYRQILGQKVEFLVSFYNNEISEKSEIFDDQFSVERPDGSNFTLKIRSTKLEDSAMYFCVSSEGDGYTFGSGTRLTVV.

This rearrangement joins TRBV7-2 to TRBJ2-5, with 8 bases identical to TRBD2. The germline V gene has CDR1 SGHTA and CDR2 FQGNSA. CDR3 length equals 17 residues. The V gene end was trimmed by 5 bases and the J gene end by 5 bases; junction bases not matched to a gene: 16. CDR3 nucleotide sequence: TGTGCCAGCAGCCCAGGGCCTCGACACGGGAGGGATGAGACCCAGTACTTC. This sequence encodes CASSPGPRHGRDETQYF.

CDR3 sequence reads: CATSGFNIQYF. The CDR3 DNA sequence: TGTGCGACCTCAGGGTTTAACATTCAGTACTTC. The V gene is TRBV19, the J gene TRBJ2-4; the D gene is possibly TRBD1 (5 bases). From germline, CDR1 is LNHDA and CDR2 SQIVND (reference sequence). The CDR3 extends over 11 amino acids. The whole variable domain, filled in from reference TRBV19 and TRBJ2-4, reads DGGITQSPKYLFRKEGQNVTLSCEQNLNHDAMYWYRQDPGQGLRLIYYSQIVNDFQKGDIAEGYSVSREKKESFPLTVTSAQKNPTAFYLCATSGFNIQYFGAGTRLSVL.

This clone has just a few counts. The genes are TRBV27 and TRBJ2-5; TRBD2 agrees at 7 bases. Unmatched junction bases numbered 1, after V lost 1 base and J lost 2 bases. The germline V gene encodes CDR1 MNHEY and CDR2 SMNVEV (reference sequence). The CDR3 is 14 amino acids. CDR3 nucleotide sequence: TGTGCCAGCAGTTTATGGGGGGGGCAAGAGACCCAGTACTTC. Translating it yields CASSLWGGQETQYF.

CDR3 DNA: TGCGCCAGCAGCCCCGACAGGGCAACTAATGAAAAACTGTTTTTT. It specifies CASSPDRATNEKLFF. The V call is TRBV5-1, the J call TRBJ1-4; TRBD1 matches 7 bases. The CDR3 sequence is 15 residues long. Unmatched junction bases numbered 3, after V lost 4 bases and J lost 0 bases. Germline V gene sequence: CDR1 SGHRS, CDR2 YFSETQ.

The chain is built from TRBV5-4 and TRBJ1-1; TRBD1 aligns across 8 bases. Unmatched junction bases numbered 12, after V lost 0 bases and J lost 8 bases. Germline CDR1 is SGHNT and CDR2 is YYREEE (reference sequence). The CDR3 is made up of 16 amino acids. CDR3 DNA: TGTGCCAGCAGCTTGGGGGACAGGCAACTTGGCCTGGAAGCTTTCTTT. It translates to CASSLGDRQLGLEAFF.

DNA of the CDR3: TGCAGCGTTGGTTCGGTAGCGGATTACAATGAGCAGTTCTTC. It encodes CSVGSVADYNEQFF. V usage is TRBV29-1 and J usage is TRBJ2-1, with a possible D match to TRBD2 (6 bases). The CDR3 is made up of 14 amino acids. Germline CDR1 SQVTM, CDR2 ANQGSEA. Trimming took 4 bases from V and 4 from J, leaving 14 bases between them.

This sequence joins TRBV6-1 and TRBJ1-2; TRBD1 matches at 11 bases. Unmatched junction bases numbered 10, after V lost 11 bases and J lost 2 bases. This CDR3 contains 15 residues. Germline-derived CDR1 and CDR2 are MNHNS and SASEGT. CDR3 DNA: TGTGCCGGCATCCCTGGACAGGGGGCGAACTATGGCTACACCTTC. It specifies CAGIPGQGANYGYTF.